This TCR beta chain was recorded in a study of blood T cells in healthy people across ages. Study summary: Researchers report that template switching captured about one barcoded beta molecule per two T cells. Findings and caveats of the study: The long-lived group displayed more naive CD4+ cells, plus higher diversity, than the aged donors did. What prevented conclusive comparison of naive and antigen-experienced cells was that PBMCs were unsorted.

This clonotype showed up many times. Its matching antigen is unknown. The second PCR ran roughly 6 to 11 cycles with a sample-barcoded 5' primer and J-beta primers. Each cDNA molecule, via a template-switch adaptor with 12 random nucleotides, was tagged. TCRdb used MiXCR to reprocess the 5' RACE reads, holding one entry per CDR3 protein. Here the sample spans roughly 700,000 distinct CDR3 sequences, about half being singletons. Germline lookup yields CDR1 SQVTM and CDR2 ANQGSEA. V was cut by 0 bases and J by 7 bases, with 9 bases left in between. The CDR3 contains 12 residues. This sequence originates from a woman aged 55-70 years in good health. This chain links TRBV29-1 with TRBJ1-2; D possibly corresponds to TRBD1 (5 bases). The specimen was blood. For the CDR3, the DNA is TGCAGCGTTGAAGACAGGGAGGGTGGCTACACCTTC. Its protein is CSVEDREGGYTF. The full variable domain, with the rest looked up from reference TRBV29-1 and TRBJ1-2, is SAVISQKPSRDICQRGTSLTIQCQVDSQVTMMFWYRQQPGQSLTLIATANQGSEATYESGFVIDKFPISRPNLTFSTLTVSNMSPEDSSIYLCSVEDREGGYTFGSGTRLTVV.